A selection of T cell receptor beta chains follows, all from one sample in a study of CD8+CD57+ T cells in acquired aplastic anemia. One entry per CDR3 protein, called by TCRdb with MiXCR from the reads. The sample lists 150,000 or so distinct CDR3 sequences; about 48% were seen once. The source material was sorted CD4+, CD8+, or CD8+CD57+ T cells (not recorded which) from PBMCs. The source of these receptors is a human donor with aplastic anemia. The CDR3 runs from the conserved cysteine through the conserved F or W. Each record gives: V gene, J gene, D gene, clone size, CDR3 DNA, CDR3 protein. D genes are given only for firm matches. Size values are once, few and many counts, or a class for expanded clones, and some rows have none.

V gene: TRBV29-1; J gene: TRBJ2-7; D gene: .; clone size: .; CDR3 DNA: TGCAGCGTAGCGGTTGGTGCCGGGTACGAGCAGTACTTC; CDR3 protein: CSVAVGAGYEQYF
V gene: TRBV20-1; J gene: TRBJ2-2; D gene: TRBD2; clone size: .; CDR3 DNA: TGCAGTGCTAGACCGGGACTAGCTCGCACCGGGGAGCTGTTTTTT; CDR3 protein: CSARPGLARTGELFF
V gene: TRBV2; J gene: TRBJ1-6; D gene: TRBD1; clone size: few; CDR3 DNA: TGTGCCAGCAGCGCCAGGGGGCTTGGGTCACCCCTCCACTTT; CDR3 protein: CASSARGLGSPLHF
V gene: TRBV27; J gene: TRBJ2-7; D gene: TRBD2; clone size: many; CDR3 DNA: TGTGCCAGCAGTTTTACAATGGCTAGCGGGGCGACGCAGTACTTC; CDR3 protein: CASSFTMASGATQYF
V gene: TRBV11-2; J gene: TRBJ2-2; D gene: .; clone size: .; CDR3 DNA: TGTGCCAGCACTCCGTGGTTTTGGGGAACCGGGGAGCTGTTTTTT; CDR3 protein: CASTPWFWGTGELFF
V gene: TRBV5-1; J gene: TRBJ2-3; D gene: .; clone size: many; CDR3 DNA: TGCGCCAGCAGTAAGTCCCGTACAGATACGCAGTATTTT; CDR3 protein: CASSKSRTDTQYF
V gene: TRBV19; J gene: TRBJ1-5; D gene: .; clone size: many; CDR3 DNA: TGTGCCAGTAGTCCGGGGGGGGGCAATCAGCCCCAGCATTTT; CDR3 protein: CASSPGGGNQPQHF
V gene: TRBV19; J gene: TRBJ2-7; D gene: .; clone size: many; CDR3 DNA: TGTGCCAGTAGTAGAGGGGCCTACGAGCAGTACTTC; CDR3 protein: CASSRGAYEQYF
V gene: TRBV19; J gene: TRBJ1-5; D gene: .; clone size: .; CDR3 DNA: TGTGCCAGTAGCCCTCAGGGGCTAGCGGATCAGCCCCGGCATTTT; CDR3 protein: CASSPQGLADQPRHF
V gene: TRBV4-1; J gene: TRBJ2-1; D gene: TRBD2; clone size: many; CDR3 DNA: TGCGCCAGCAGCCAGGTAGCGGGGGCCAATGAGCAGTTCTTC; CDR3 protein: CASSQVAGANEQFF
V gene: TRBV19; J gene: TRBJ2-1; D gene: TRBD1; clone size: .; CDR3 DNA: TGTGCCAGTAGTATGGACAGGGGATCCTACAATGAGCAGTTCTTC; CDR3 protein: CASSMDRGSYNEQFF
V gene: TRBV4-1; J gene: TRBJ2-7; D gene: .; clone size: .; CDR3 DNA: TGCGCCAGCAGCCAAGATGGAGTTCGTGACCAGTACTTC; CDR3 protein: CASSQDGVRDQYF
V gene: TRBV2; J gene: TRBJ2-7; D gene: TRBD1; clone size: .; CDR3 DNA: TGTGCCAGCCGGTATAGGGGGCTGTTAAACGAGCAGTACTTC; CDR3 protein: CASRYRGLLNEQYF
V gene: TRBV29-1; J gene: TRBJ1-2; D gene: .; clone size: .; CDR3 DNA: TGCAGCGTTGCCCAGGTGGACTATGGCTACACCTTC; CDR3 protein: CSVAQVDYGYTF
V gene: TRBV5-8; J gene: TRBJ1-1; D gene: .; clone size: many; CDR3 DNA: TGTGCCAGCAGCTTGTGGGGGGCCACTGAAGCTTTCTTT; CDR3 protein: CASSLWGATEAFF
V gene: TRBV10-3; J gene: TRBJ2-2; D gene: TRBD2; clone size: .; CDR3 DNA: TGTGCCATCAGTGAGTCGAGTCGCGGGGGGCCCTTCACCGGGGAGCTGTTTTTT; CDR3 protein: CAISESSRGGPFTGELFF
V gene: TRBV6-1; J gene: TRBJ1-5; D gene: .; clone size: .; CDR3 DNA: TGTGCCGGTGGTGATGGCAATCAGCCCCAGCATTTT; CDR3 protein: CAGGDGNQPQHF
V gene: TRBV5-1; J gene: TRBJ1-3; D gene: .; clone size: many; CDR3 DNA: TGCGCCAGCAGCCCGAAGGGACCGTCGAGCTCTGGAAACACCATATATTTT; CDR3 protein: CASSPKGPSSSGNTIYF
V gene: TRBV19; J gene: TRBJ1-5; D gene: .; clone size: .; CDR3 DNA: TGTGCCAGTAGTATTGAGTCGGGATCTCAGCCCCAGCATTTT; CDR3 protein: CASSIESGSQPQHF
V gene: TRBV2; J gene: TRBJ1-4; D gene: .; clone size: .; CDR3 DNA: TGTGCCAGCAGTGGCGGTGAAGGACCATTATTTGAAAAACTGTTTTTT; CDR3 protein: CASSGGEGPLFEKLFF
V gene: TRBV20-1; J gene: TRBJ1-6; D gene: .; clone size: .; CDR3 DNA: TGCAGTGCTAGAGAGTTACAAGATAATTCACCCCTCCACTTC; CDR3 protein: CSARELQDNSPLHF
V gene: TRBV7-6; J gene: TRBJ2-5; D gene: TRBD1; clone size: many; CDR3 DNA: TGTGCCAGCAGCTCTAGACAGGGTTTAGAGACCCAGTACTTC; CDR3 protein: CASSSRQGLETQYF
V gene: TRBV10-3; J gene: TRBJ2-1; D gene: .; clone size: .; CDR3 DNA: TGTGCCATAAGAAGGGTGGGGTTTCGGAACCTACAAGGAGAGCAGTTCTTC; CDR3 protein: CAIRRVGFRNLQGEQFF
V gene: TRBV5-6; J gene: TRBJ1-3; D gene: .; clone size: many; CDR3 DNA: TGTGCCAGCAGCTTGGAGGGCCCGTTCTCTGGAAACACCATATATTTT; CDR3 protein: CASSLEGPFSGNTIYF
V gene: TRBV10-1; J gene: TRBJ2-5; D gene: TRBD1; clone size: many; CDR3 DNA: TGCGCCAGCTTGATAGGGACAGGGGAAGAGACCCAGTACTTC; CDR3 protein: CASLIGTGEETQYF
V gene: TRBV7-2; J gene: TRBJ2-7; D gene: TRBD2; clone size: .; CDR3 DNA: TGTGCCAGCAGGGACCTAGCGGGGGGGCAGCATGAGCAGTACTTC; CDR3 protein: CASRDLAGGQHEQYF
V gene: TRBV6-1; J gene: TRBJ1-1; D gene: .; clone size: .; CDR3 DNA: TGTGCCAGCAGGGCGCAGGGATGGTCGGGGACTGAAGCTTTCTTT; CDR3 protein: CASRAQGWSGTEAFF
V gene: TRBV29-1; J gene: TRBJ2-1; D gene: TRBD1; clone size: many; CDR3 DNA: TGCAGCGGGGGCAGACAGGGCAGGGAGCAGTTCTTC; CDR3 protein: CSGGRQGREQFF